The entry below describes one TCR beta chain. The antigen remains undetermined. Though nominally healthy at sampling, donors likely had unrecorded immune exposures. These data are taken from a study of cytomegalovirus exposure and HLA in healthy donors. Study-level results: Another analysis was done later, and it associated 15,000 or so TCR beta sequences with HLA alleles at 0.05 false discovery rate.

Both 60 Vbeta primers and 13 Jbeta primers went into the PCR. The repertoire was sequenced with immunoSEQ multiplex PCR; TCRdb's copy has only in-frame clones and lacks some. Counted here are over 150,000 clones, approximately 78% occurring once; the ten biggest clones make up about 13%. This CDR3 region has 16 residues. Germline CDR1 SGHRS, CDR2 YFSETQ. V dropped 5 bases and J dropped 4; count of bases not matched to a gene: 11. This chain links TRBV5-1 with TRBJ2-5, with 10 positions matching TRBD2. Sequenced: PBMCs. The TCR originated in a woman in her fifties or sixties in good health and CMV-seropositive. Here the CDR3 DNA reads TGCGCCAGCAGACTATGGGGGCTAGCGGGGGTAGAGACCCAGTACTTC. This codes for CASRLWGLAGVETQYF.